These T cell receptor beta chains were read from a single sample in a study of tumor and adjacent non-tumor tissue in lung cancer. TCRdb ran MiXCR on the multiplex PCR reads and lists one entry per CDR3 protein. The table lists 60,000 to 90,000 distinct CDR3 sequences, around 70% of them singletons. Sequencing was performed on distant non-tumor lung tissue. All receptors come from a woman aged 50 to 65 with non-small cell lung cancer. The CDR3 runs from the conserved cysteine through the conserved F or W. D genes are given only for firm matches. Size is omitted from some rows. Given values are once, few, many or a class for expanded clones.

j_call: TRBJ2-1
v_call: TRBV20-1
clone_size: -
d_call: -
cdr3_nt: TGCAGTGTTAGATGGATTTCAAATGAGCAGTTCTTT
cdr3_aa: CSVRWISNEQFF

j_call: TRBJ2-7
v_call: TRBV7-8
clone_size: -
d_call: -
cdr3_nt: TGTGCCAGCAGCTTAGGAGTCAGCAATTACGAGCGGTACTTC
cdr3_aa: CASSLGVSNYERYF

j_call: TRBJ1-3
v_call: TRBV12-3/TRBV12-4
clone_size: -
d_call: TRBD1
cdr3_nt: TGTGCCAGCAGTTCGACCGGGACAGGTGGAGACACCATATATTTT
cdr3_aa: CASSSTGTGGDTIYF

j_call: TRBJ2-5
v_call: TRBV6-2/TRBV6-3
clone_size: -
d_call: -
cdr3_nt: TGTGTCAGCAACAGCCGGAGGGACAGCCAAACTCCGATGGGTAACCAGTACTTC
cdr3_aa: CVSNSRRDSQTPMGNQYF

j_call: TRBJ2-7
v_call: TRBV11-2
clone_size: once
d_call: -
cdr3_nt: TGTGCCAGCAGCTCGCCGACTAACAACAACGAGCAATACTTC
cdr3_aa: CASSSPTNNNEQYF

j_call: TRBJ2-2
v_call: TRBV11-2
clone_size: -
d_call: TRBD1
cdr3_nt: TGTGCCAGCAGCTTTCTGACAGGGGGCTTTAACACCTGGGAGCTGTTTTTT
cdr3_aa: CASSFLTGGFNTWELFF

j_call: TRBJ2-1
v_call: TRBV28
clone_size: -
d_call: -
cdr3_nt: TGTGCCGGCAGGGCGACAGGAGATCTCTCCTACAATGAGCAGTTCTTC
cdr3_aa: CAGRATGDLSYNEQFF

j_call: TRBJ1-6
v_call: TRBV10-2
clone_size: -
d_call: -
cdr3_nt: TGCGCCAGCAGTGAGGGGACCCTTCAAGTTGCTTCACCTCTCCACTTT
cdr3_aa: CASSEGTLQVASPLHF

j_call: TRBJ1-6
v_call: TRBV4-3
clone_size: -
d_call: -
cdr3_nt: TGCGCCAGCAGTCAAGAGTCCGGTTTACCCCTCCACTTT
cdr3_aa: CASSQESGLPLHF

j_call: TRBJ1-4
v_call: TRBV11-2
clone_size: -
d_call: -
cdr3_nt: TGTACCAGCAACTTAGTAATGGCTAATGAAAAACTGTTTTTT
cdr3_aa: CTSNLVMANEKLFF

j_call: TRBJ2-5
v_call: TRBV6-1
clone_size: -
d_call: TRBD2
cdr3_nt: TGTACCAGCGCCGCTGGGGCAGCGGGAGACGAGACCCAGTACTTC
cdr3_aa: CTSAAGAAGDETQYF

j_call: TRBJ2-3
v_call: TRBV5-5
clone_size: few
d_call: -
cdr3_nt: TGTGCCAGCAGCTTGACAGGTAGCACAGATACGCTGTATTTT
cdr3_aa: CASSLTGSTDTLYF

j_call: TRBJ1-5
v_call: TRBV6-1
clone_size: medium-sized
d_call: -
cdr3_nt: TGTGCCAGCAGTGCCTCCCGTCTCAATCAGCCCCAGCATTTT
cdr3_aa: CASSASRLNQPQHF

j_call: TRBJ1-2
v_call: TRBV6-2/TRBV6-3
clone_size: -
d_call: -
cdr3_nt: TGTGCCGGCAATTCTCAGGGTATGGTTGGCTACACCTTC
cdr3_aa: CAGNSQGMVGYTF

j_call: TRBJ2-3
v_call: TRBV7-9
clone_size: -
d_call: -
cdr3_nt: TGTGCCAGCAGCTTTGATCGCAATCAGCCCCAGTATTTT
cdr3_aa: CASSFDRNQPQYF

j_call: TRBJ2-6
v_call: TRBV18
clone_size: -
d_call: -
cdr3_nt: TGTGCCAGCTCACCGTCCGGGACGGATTCTTCTGGGGCCAACGTCCTGACTTTC
cdr3_aa: CASSPSGTDSSGANVLTF

j_call: TRBJ2-4
v_call: TRBV5-5
clone_size: -
d_call: -
cdr3_nt: TGTGCCAGCAGCTTGGCCGAGATTCTAGCCAAAAACATTCAGTACTTC
cdr3_aa: CASSLAEILAKNIQYF

j_call: TRBJ2-7
v_call: TRBV20-1
clone_size: -
d_call: -
cdr3_nt: TGCAATGCTAGAGATCCCGGGGGTCCCTACGAGCATTACTTC
cdr3_aa: CNARDPGGPYEHYF

j_call: TRBJ2-1
v_call: TRBV11-2
clone_size: -
d_call: -
cdr3_nt: TGTGCCAGCAGTTCTAGCCCCACAAGGGGCCTCTTC
cdr3_aa: CASSSSPTRGLF

j_call: TRBJ2-7
v_call: TRBV28
clone_size: many
d_call: TRBD2
cdr3_nt: TGTGCCAGCAGTTTACTAGCGGACTACGAGCAGTACTTC
cdr3_aa: CASSLLADYEQYF

j_call: TRBJ2-1
v_call: TRBV11-2
clone_size: -
d_call: TRBD2
cdr3_nt: TGTAGCAGCAGCTTTTCGACTGGCGGGAGAGGGACCTACAATGAGCAGTTCTTC
cdr3_aa: CSSSFSTGGRGTYNEQFF

j_call: TRBJ2-1
v_call: TRBV11-2
clone_size: -
d_call: TRBD2
cdr3_nt: TGTGCCAGCAGCCGGATGATACTAGCGGAGGATAATGAGCAGTTTTTC
cdr3_aa: CASSRMILAEDNEQFF

j_call: TRBJ2-1
v_call: TRBV20-1
clone_size: -
d_call: TRBD1
cdr3_nt: TGCAGTGCTAACCCCAACAGGGGCTACTACAATGAGCAGTTCTTC
cdr3_aa: CSANPNRGYYNEQFF

j_call: TRBJ2-4
v_call: TRBV4-1
clone_size: -
d_call: -
cdr3_nt: TGCGCCAACCCGAATTTTCAGTACTTC
cdr3_aa: CANPNFQYF

j_call: TRBJ2-1
v_call: TRBV12-3/TRBV12-4
clone_size: -
d_call: -
cdr3_nt: TGTGCTAGCCTCCCGGGAGTCGGTTACTCGGCTAGATGCTCCTACAATGAGCAGTTCTTC
cdr3_aa: CASLPGVGYSARCSYNEQFF

j_call: TRBJ2-7
v_call: TRBV6-2/TRBV6-3
clone_size: -
d_call: TRBD2
cdr3_nt: TGTGCCAGCAGTCGGATAGCGGGGGGATCCTACGAGCAGTACTTC
cdr3_aa: CASSRIAGGSYEQYF

j_call: TRBJ2-7
v_call: TRBV6-6
clone_size: -
d_call: -
cdr3_nt: TGTGCCAGCAGTTGGGGGCTAGCCCCCTACGAGCAGTACTTC
cdr3_aa: CASSWGLAPYEQYF

j_call: TRBJ1-4
v_call: TRBV11-2
clone_size: -
d_call: -
cdr3_nt: TGTGTCAGCAGCCTTGATAGTACTAATGAAAAACAGTTTTTT
cdr3_aa: CVSSLDSTNEKQFF

j_call: TRBJ2-2
v_call: TRBV7-9
clone_size: -
d_call: TRBD2
cdr3_nt: TGTGCCAGCAGCACCGCGGGACTAAAGGGGACCGGGGAGCAGTTTTTT
cdr3_aa: CASSTAGLKGTGEQFF

j_call: TRBJ2-1
v_call: TRBV11-2
clone_size: -
d_call: -
cdr3_nt: TGTGCCAGCAACTCTAGCCCCACAGAGGGGCTCTTC
cdr3_aa: CASNSSPTEGLF

j_call: TRBJ2-2
v_call: TRBV5-4
clone_size: -
d_call: -
cdr3_nt: TGTGCCAGCAGCTTCTCCGGGAAGTGGAACACCGGGGAGCTGTTTTTT
cdr3_aa: CASSFSGKWNTGELFF

j_call: TRBJ2-3
v_call: TRBV11-3
clone_size: -
d_call: -
cdr3_nt: TGTGCCAGCAGTACCAGTGGCACAGATACGCAGTATTTT
cdr3_aa: CASSTSGTDTQYF

j_call: TRBJ1-1
v_call: TRBV25-1
clone_size: -
d_call: -
cdr3_nt: TGTGCCAGCAGCCCTCGACACGCGAACACTGAAGCTTTCTTT
cdr3_aa: CASSPRHANTEAFF

j_call: TRBJ1-1
v_call: TRBV12-3/TRBV12-4
clone_size: many
d_call: -
cdr3_nt: TGTGCCAGCAGCCCACCGCCCGGGGCTTTCTTT
cdr3_aa: CASSPPPGAFF

j_call: TRBJ2-1
v_call: TRBV5-4
clone_size: -
d_call: -
cdr3_nt: TGTGCCAGCTCCTTCCCCCAGAACGAGGGCACCAATGAGCAGTTCTTC
cdr3_aa: CASSFPQNEGTNEQFF

j_call: TRBJ2-3
v_call: TRBV7-3
clone_size: -
d_call: TRBD2
cdr3_nt: TGTGCCAACAAGTTACAAGCCGCGGGAGGAACAGATACGCAGTATTTT
cdr3_aa: CANKLQAAGGTDTQYF

j_call: TRBJ2-7
v_call: TRBV11-1
clone_size: -
d_call: -
cdr3_nt: TGTGCCAGAAGCTTAGCCGGGATTGTAACCTACGAGCAGTACTTC
cdr3_aa: CARSLAGIVTYEQYF

j_call: TRBJ2-1
v_call: TRBV28
clone_size: many
d_call: TRBD2
cdr3_nt: TGTGCCAGCAGTCCCCAGGGACTAGCGGGAGGGCATGAGCAGTTCTTC
cdr3_aa: CASSPQGLAGGHEQFF

j_call: TRBJ2-7
v_call: TRBV6-6
clone_size: many
d_call: -
cdr3_nt: TGTGCCAGCAGTTACTCAACGGGGGTGGGCTACGAGCAGTACTTC
cdr3_aa: CASSYSTGVGYEQYF

j_call: TRBJ2-7
v_call: TRBV7-8
clone_size: -
d_call: TRBD1
cdr3_nt: TGTGCCAGCAGCCCGGGCCGGACAGGGAAAGGCAAGCAGTACTTC
cdr3_aa: CASSPGRTGKGKQYF

j_call: TRBJ2-1
v_call: TRBV7-9
clone_size: -
d_call: -
cdr3_nt: TGTGCCAGCAGCTTAACTCAGGGTGACAATGAGCAGTTCTTC
cdr3_aa: CASSLTQGDNEQFF

j_call: TRBJ2-5
v_call: TRBV4-2
clone_size: -
d_call: TRBD2
cdr3_nt: TGTACTAGCAGCCAAGAAGGAAGACTAGCGGGAGCACGGCAGTACTTC
cdr3_aa: CTSSQEGRLAGARQYF

j_call: TRBJ2-7
v_call: TRBV11-2
clone_size: -
d_call: TRBD1
cdr3_nt: TGTGCCAGCAGCCCTCGACAGGGTCCACCCTACGAGGAGTACTTC
cdr3_aa: CASSPRQGPPYEEYF

j_call: TRBJ2-7
v_call: TRBV12-3/TRBV12-4
clone_size: few
d_call: -
cdr3_nt: TGTGCCAGCAGTTTAGTGGGAGGTGCCTACGAGCAGTACTTC
cdr3_aa: CASSLVGGAYEQYF

j_call: TRBJ2-7
v_call: TRBV7-8
clone_size: many
d_call: -
cdr3_nt: TGTGCCAGCAGCTTATTTGAACAGCCTTCCTACGAGCAGTACTTC
cdr3_aa: CASSLFEQPSYEQYF

j_call: TRBJ2-7
v_call: TRBV20-1
clone_size: -
d_call: -
cdr3_nt: TGCAGTGCCAGTAAGGAGGGAATGGGATACGAGCAGTACTTC
cdr3_aa: CSASKEGMGYEQYF

j_call: TRBJ2-1
v_call: TRBV11-3
clone_size: -
d_call: -
cdr3_nt: TGTGCCATCAGCGAAAGTCGGCAGAGCTCCTACAATGAGCCGTTCTTC
cdr3_aa: CAISESRQSSYNEPFF

j_call: TRBJ2-2
v_call: TRBV24-1
clone_size: -
d_call: -
cdr3_nt: TGTGCCACCAATGACGAAACGGGGTTCCGAGGGACTTGGGAGCTGTTTTTT
cdr3_aa: CATNDETGFRGTWELFF

j_call: TRBJ2-7
v_call: TRBV7-9
clone_size: -
d_call: -
cdr3_nt: TGTGCCAGCAGCCAAAAAGGGTCCTACGAGCAGTACTTC
cdr3_aa: CASSQKGSYEQYF

j_call: TRBJ2-5
v_call: TRBV29-1
clone_size: -
d_call: -
cdr3_nt: TGCAGCGTTGGGGTCACGGACCTAAGTGGCGAAGAGACCCAGTACTTC
cdr3_aa: CSVGVTDLSGEETQYF

j_call: TRBJ2-1
v_call: TRBV29-1
clone_size: many
d_call: -
cdr3_nt: TGCAGCGTTGAAGATCGACGGACGATCTACAATGAGCAGTTCTTC
cdr3_aa: CSVEDRRTIYNEQFF

j_call: TRBJ2-3
v_call: TRBV29-1
clone_size: -
d_call: -
cdr3_nt: TGCAGCGTTGACTGCATACAGGCGTCCACAGATACGCAGTATTTT
cdr3_aa: CSVDCIQASTDTQYF

j_call: TRBJ2-5
v_call: TRBV5-1
clone_size: -
d_call: TRBD2
cdr3_nt: TGCGCCAGCAACTTGATGATAGCGGGCCAAGAGACCCAGTACTTC
cdr3_aa: CASNLMIAGQETQYF

j_call: TRBJ1-5
v_call: TRBV4-3
clone_size: -
d_call: -
cdr3_nt: TGCGTCAGCAGCCAAGGGGGTTGTCAGCCCCAGCATTTT
cdr3_aa: CVSSQGGCQPQHF

j_call: TRBJ2-7
v_call: TRBV6-2/TRBV6-3
clone_size: many
d_call: TRBD1
cdr3_nt: TGTGCCAGCAGTTTCCGAGCCCGGGACAGATACTACGAGCAGTACTTC
cdr3_aa: CASSFRARDRYYEQYF

j_call: TRBJ1-1
v_call: TRBV28
clone_size: large
d_call: TRBD1
cdr3_nt: TGTGCCAGCAGTTCGACTGACAGGGGGCCCCAGAACACTGAAGCTTTCTTT
cdr3_aa: CASSSTDRGPQNTEAFF